This TCR beta chain was retrieved from a study of radiation and T cells in renal cell carcinoma. Broader study findings: From baseline, blood top tumor clonotypes peaked at 2 weeks post-radiation.

The CDR3 runs 18 residues. From germline, CDR1 is LGHNA and CDR2 YSLEER. Trimming took 3 bases from V and 1 from J; bases not matched to a gene: 7. With regard to this clone: Its antigen is unknown.

TCRdb's copy holds only in-frame clones and misses some; the assay was immunoSEQ multiplex PCR. The repertoire holds over 90,000 clones, approximately 80% seen once, with 6% to 9% in the top ten. Time point in this sample: blood 4 weeks post-SBRT, at nephrectomy. As to treatment: 15 Gy SBRT to primary tumor, nephrectomy 4 weeks later. The clonotype originates from a man aged 55 to 70 with renal cell carcinoma. The starting material was blood, obtained from a patient whose treatment included radiotherapy and nephrectomy. The chain recombines TRBV4-3 with TRBJ2-5; the match to TRBD2 covers 14 bases. Written as DNA, the CDR3 is TGCGCCAGCAGCCAGGGACTAGCGGGAGCAGGGATCCAAGAGACCCAGTACTTC. This translates into CASSQGLAGAGIQETQYF.